The entry below gives a single TCR beta chain sequence along with its context. This specimen comes from a study of blood T cell repertoires in COVID-19. Study-level background: Both acute and convalescent COVID-19 samples were obtained from the United States, Italy and Spain.

Sequencing used immunoSEQ multiplex PCR; TCRdb keeps in-frame clones, though not all of them. The sample includes some 240,000 clones, 80% to 85% of them seen just once. After removal of 0 bases from V and 5 bases from J, the junction contained 11 bases not matched to a gene. The CDR3 loop spans 17 amino acids. Germline V gene data show CDR1 as LGHNA and CDR2 as YNFKEQ. V gene TRBV4-2 combines with J gene TRBJ1-2, with 8 bases that match TRBD1. The sequenced material came from peripheral blood. This TCR came from a woman between 65 and 79 years old with COVID-19, enrolled during active disease. The CDR3: CASSQDPQADRVYGYTF. The DNA of the CDR3 is TGTGCCAGCAGCCAAGATCCCCAGGCGGACAGGGTGTATGGCTACACCTTC.